This TCR beta chain was profiled in a study of blood T cell repertoires in COVID-19. Study context: Sample material is recorded as cDNA or gDNA derived from T cells, B-cell-depleted T cells, or PBMCs.

Per the study methods: From reference gene primer amplification, estimates of nucleated cell counts were derived. The protocol was immunoSEQ multiplex PCR, while the TCRdb copy is restricted to in-frame clones and leaves out a portion. The V and J calls and clone size are taken from that table; D and trimming were inferred from the DNA. The sample has roughly 150,000 clones; around 85% are singletons. The CDR3 contains 14 residues. Germline loops: CDR1 SGHDT, CDR2 YYEEEE. V was trimmed by 5 bases and J by 4 bases, leaving 15 bases between them. The origin of this receptor is a human donor in a cohort sampled during active COVID-19. Sequenced sample: peripheral blood. V gene TRBV5-6 combines with J gene TRBJ1-1, with D possibly TRBD1 on 5 matching bases. CDR3 sequence reads: CASSFGRGSTEAFF. In DNA form, the CDR3 reads TGTGCCAGCAGTTTCGGTAGGGGTAGCACTGAAGCTTTCTTT. Looking up the rest from reference TRBV5-6 and TRBJ1-1 gives the full variable domain: DAGVTQSPTHLIKTRGQQVTLRCSPKSGHDTVSWYQQALGQGPQFIFQYYEEEERQRGNFPDRFSGHQFPNYSSELNVNALLLGDSALYLCASSFGRGSTEAFFGQGTRLTVV.